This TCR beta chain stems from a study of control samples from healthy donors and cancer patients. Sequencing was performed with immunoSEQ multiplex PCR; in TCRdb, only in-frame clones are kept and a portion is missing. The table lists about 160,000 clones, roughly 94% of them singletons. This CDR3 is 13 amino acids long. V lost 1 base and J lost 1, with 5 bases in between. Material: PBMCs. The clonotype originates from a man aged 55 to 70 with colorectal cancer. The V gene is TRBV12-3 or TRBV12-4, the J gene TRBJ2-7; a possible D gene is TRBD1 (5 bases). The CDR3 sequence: CASSLGQSYEQYF. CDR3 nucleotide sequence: TGTGCCAGCAGTTTAGGACAGTCCTACGAGCAGTACTTC.